These 32 T cell receptor beta chains originate from one sample sequenced in a study of CD8 T cells in ankylosing spondylitis. TCRdb processed the 5' RACE reads anew with MiXCR; each CDR3 protein has one entry. The sample includes 130,000 or so distinct CDR3 sequences, roughly 17% of them seen just once. For these TCRs, the target antigens are not known. Regarding the study as a whole: Ankylosing spondylitis blood seemed to carry a telltale TCR beta motif made of eight highly homologous variants.

Material for sequencing was blood, either unsorted or a sorted T cell fraction (not recorded which). These receptors all come from a male donor with ankylosing spondylitis.

This clonotype appeared a few times. The rearrangement links TRBV27 to TRBJ2-3, with TRBD2 matching over 11 bases. There are 16 residues in the CDR3. Per germline, CDR1 MNHEY and CDR2 SMNVEV (reference sequence). The ends lost 7 bases at V and 6 bases at J; junction bases unmatched: 12. The chain's CDR3 is CASTPPGLAGTDTQYF. The DNA of the CDR3 is TGTGCCAGCACCCCTCCTGGACTAGCGGGTACCGATACGCAGTATTTT.

This clonotype was observed a few times. The V call is TRBV7-2, the J call TRBJ1-1; 10 bases are a match to TRBD1. After removal of 5 bases from V and 5 bases from J, the junction contained 11 bases not matched to a gene. Germline V CDR1 and CDR2: SGHTA, FQGNSA. The CDR3 is 16 amino acids. CDR3 loop: CASSIPRTGGGTEAFF. CDR3 nucleotides: TGTGCCAGCAGCATCCCAAGGACAGGGGGGGGGACTGAAGCTTTCTTT.

The J gene is TRBJ2-3, the V gene TRBV12-3 or TRBV12-4; TRBD2 aligns across 10 bases. This CDR3 has 16 residues. J was trimmed by 1 base and V by 3 bases; bases with no gene match: 4. The CDR3 reads CASSLGLAIRTDTQYF. Written as DNA, the CDR3 is TGTGCCAGCAGTTTGGGACTAGCGATTCGCACAGATACGCAGTATTTT.

The chain links TRBV28 to TRBJ1-6; no firm D call. Germline V gene data show CDR1 as MDHEN and CDR2 as SYDVKM. The CDR3 is 17 residues long. Trimming left V 3 bases short and J 2 bases short, with 14 bases between. For the CDR3, the DNA is TGTGCCAGCAGTTTGGTGGCTCCCTCCGCCTATAATTCACCCCTCCACTTT. This sequence encodes CASSLVAPSAYNSPLHF.

This clonotype was observed a handful of times. J is TRBJ2-5 and V is TRBV20-1; 12 bases agree with TRBD2. The CDR3 contains 14 residues. Trimming at V came to 0 bases and at J to 5 bases, leaving 1 base not matched to a gene. Per the germline V gene, CDR1 is DFQATT and CDR2 is SNEGSKA (reference sequence). The CDR3 DNA reads as TGCAGTGCTAGAGATACTAGCGGGAGGGAGACCCAGTACTTC. Amino acids: CSARDTSGRETQYF.

This clonotype was seen only a few times. The gene calls are TRBV27 and TRBJ2-7; TRBD2 agrees at 9 bases. This CDR3 spans 14 amino acids. CDR1 MNHEY and CDR2 SMNVEV come from the germline V gene (reference sequence). J lost 7 bases, V lost 4 bases, and 8 bases had no gene match. This CDR3 reads CASSSGLAGREQYF. CDR3 DNA sequence: TGTGCCAGCAGTTCGGGACTAGCAGGTCGGGAGCAGTACTTC.

This clonotype has just a few counts. This CDR3 reads CASSHGTGITEAFF. In DNA form, the CDR3 reads TGCGCCAGCAGCCACGGGACAGGTATCACTGAAGCTTTCTTT. The chain employs TRBV4-3 and TRBJ1-1, with 8 nucleotides matching TRBD1. Germline V CDR1 and CDR2: LGHNA, YSLEER. CDR3 length: 14 residues. J was trimmed by 4 bases and V by 3 bases; bases with no gene match: 4.

The CDR3 sequence is CASSPTGRRPYEQYF. The CDR3 nucleotides read TGTGCCAGCAGCCCTACGGGACGTCGCCCCTACGAGCAGTACTTC. The chain links TRBV4-2 to TRBJ2-7, with D perhaps being TRBD1 or TRBD2 (5 bases each). Trimming removed 4 bases at V and 2 bases at J, with 15 bases between. CDR1 is LGHNA and CDR2 is YNFKEQ in the germline V gene. The CDR3 runs to 15 residues.

V usage is TRBV5-6 and J usage is TRBJ2-7, with a tentative D call TRBD2 (5 bases). Trimming left V 1 base short and J 2 bases short, with 22 bases between. CDR3 length: 18 residues. The germline gives CDR1 SGHDT, CDR2 YYEEEE. CDR3 in DNA: TGTGCCAGCAGCTTGTTGATCCTTCGAGGCCGGGAACCCTACGAGCAGTACTTC. Translating it yields CASSLLILRGREPYEQYF.

This sequence joins TRBV20-1 and TRBJ2-5; no clear D. Germline loops: CDR1 DFQATT, CDR2 SNEGSKA (reference sequence). This CDR3 spans 11 amino acids. V lost 0 bases to trimming and J lost 4 bases, with 3 bases between them. The DNA of the CDR3 is TGCAGTGCTAGAGAGGTAGAGACCCAGTACTTC. It encodes CSAREVETQYF.

The J gene is TRBJ2-1, the V gene TRBV4-3; TRBD2 matches 11 bases. V lost 0 bases and J lost 4; bases outside the gene matches: 5. The CDR3 has 17 residues. From germline, CDR1 is LGHNA and CDR2 YSLEER. The CDR3 bases are TGCGCCAGCAGCCAAGATCGGGCTAGCGGGAGGTACAATGAGCAGTTCTTC. Its protein is CASSQDRASGRYNEQFF.

This clonotype occurred a few times. V and J are TRBV5-1 and TRBJ2-7; perhaps TRBD2 as D (6 bases). Trimming cost V 7 bases and J 2 bases, with 10 bases left between them. The germline V gene has CDR1 SGHRS and CDR2 YFSETQ. The length of the CDR3 is 12 residues. In DNA form, the CDR3 reads TGCGCCAGCTCGGGAGTGACCTACGAGCAGTACTTC. It codes for CASSGVTYEQYF. Full variable domain (remainder filled in from reference TRBV5-1 and TRBJ2-7): KAGVTQTPRYLIKTRGQQVTLSCSPISGHRSVSWYQQTPGQGLQFLFEYFSETQRNKGNFPGRFSGRQFSNSRSEMNVSTLELGDSALYLCASSGVTYEQYFGPGTRLTVT.

The chain combines TRBV27 with TRBJ1-2, with D perhaps matching TRBD1 (6 bases). Germline CDR1 reads MNHEY; CDR2 reads SMNVEV (reference sequence). The CDR3 sequence is 12 residues long. Trimming stripped 6 bases from V and 2 bases from J, with 7 bases between. This CDR3 is CASSRGNYGYTF. The CDR3 DNA is TGTGCCAGCAGCAGGGGAAACTATGGCTACACCTTC.

The V and J genes are TRBV7-6 and TRBJ2-2; 9 bases line up with TRBD1. V was pared by 3 bases and J by 3 bases, with 8 bases of the junction left unmatched. The CDR3 is made up of 17 amino acids. Germline CDR1 SGHVS, CDR2 FNYEAQ. The CDR3 region has the DNA TGTGCCAGCAGCTTTCGGCGGACAGGGGCCGACACCGGGGAGCTGTTTTTT. It yields the protein CASSFRRTGADTGELFF.

This clonotype was found a few times. The rearrangement links TRBV7-3 to TRBJ1-1; D uncertain. Germline V lookup: CDR1 SGHTA, CDR2 FQGTGA. CDR3 size: 17 residues. Deletions cut 4 bases from V and 0 bases from J, with 18 bases between. In DNA form, the CDR3 reads TGTGCCAGCAGCTCTGGAGCGATGAGCCGCATGAACACTGAAGCTTTCTTT. Translating it yields CASSSGAMSRMNTEAFF.

This clonotype was recorded a few times. This chain connects TRBV24-1 to TRBJ1-2; D is undetermined. CDR3 length: 15 amino acids. V lost 0 bases to trimming and J lost 0 bases, with 7 bases between them. CDR1 and CDR2 (germline): KGHDR, SFDVKD. CDR3: CATSDLMETNYGYTF. Written as DNA, the CDR3 is TGTGCCACCAGTGATTTGATGGAGACTAACTATGGCTACACCTTC.

This clonotype appeared once. A much bigger clone sits one base away, suggesting this may be a read error. J is TRBJ2-2 and V is TRBV29-1; no reliable D call. Germline CDR1 reads SQVTM; CDR2 reads ANQGSEA. This CDR3 has 11 amino acids. The CDR3 here is CGVDASGELFF. The DNA for the CDR3 is TGCGGCGTTGATGCGAGCGGGGAGCTGTTTTTT.

The CDR3 DNA is TGTGCCAGCAGCTCTACAGTGGGGAACACCATATATTTT. Translated, it gives CASSSTVGNTIYF. This chain uses TRBV7-9 with TRBJ1-3; no definite D call. Germline V CDR1 and CDR2: SEHNR, FQNEAQ (reference sequence). With 4 bases removed from V and 7 bases from J, the gap between germline ends came to 11 bases. The CDR3 is 13 residues long.

This clonotype appeared a single time. The genes are TRBV20-1 and TRBJ1-6, with 7 bases that match TRBD1. Losses at the gene ends were 0 bases for V and 12 bases for J; bases not matched to a gene: 8. Germline CDR1 DFQATT, CDR2 SNEGSKA (reference sequence). The CDR3 covers 14 residues. This CDR3 reads CSARDRDREEPLHF. The CDR3, as DNA: TGCAGTGCTAGAGATCGCGACAGGGAGGAACCCCTCCACTTT.

The rearrangement uses TRBV4-3 and TRBJ2-7; 7 bases agree with TRBD1. This CDR3 is built from 16 residues. Germline V gene lookup returns CDR1 LGHNA and CDR2 YSLEER. V gave up 0 bases and J gave up 3 bases; unmatched junction bases: 8. In nucleotides, the CDR3 is TGCGCCAGCAGCCAAGATCGGGTGGCAGGGGGCTACGAGCAGTACTTC. Its translation is CASSQDRVAGGYEQYF.

This clonotype was seen many times. One end of the junction does not line up with germline, which may come from a read error. V is TRBV20-1 and J is TRBJ1-2, with D unresolved. CDR3 size: 14 residues. CDR1 and CDR2 (germline): DFQATT, SNEGSKA (reference sequence). CDR3 residues: CSARPILTRYGYTF. CDR3 sequence (DNA): TGCAGCGCTAGACCGATCTTAACTCGATATGGCTACACCTTC.

A few counts support this clonotype. The chain joins TRBV21-1 to TRBJ2-5. TRBV21-1 is reported as a pseudogene. This CDR3 is 15 amino acids long. The CDR3 bases are TGTGCCAGCAGCAAAGCGGCGACTTTCGAAGAGACCCAGTACTTC. Residues: CASSKAATFEETQYF.

This clonotype was seen at least ten times. This sequence joins TRBV11-2 and TRBJ2-2; TRBD1 agrees at 7 bases. Germline lookup yields CDR1 SGHAT and CDR2 FQNNGV. V was clipped by 3 bases and J by 7 bases; unmatched bases: 8. This CDR3 is 15 amino acids long. The DNA for the CDR3 is TGTGCCAGCAGCTTCGCCGGGACAGCGATCGGGGAGCTGTTTTTT. As protein: CASSFAGTAIGELFF.

In its sample, this clonotype was seen a few times. The V gene is TRBV5-6, the J gene TRBJ2-5; D gene uncertain. This CDR3 has 11 residues. The germline V gene has CDR1 SGHDT and CDR2 YYEEEE. Trimming removed 1 base from V and 3 bases from J, with 1 base in between. The CDR3 loop reads CASSLKETQYF. The DNA of the CDR3 is TGTGCCAGCAGCTTGAAAGAGACCCAGTACTTC.

The table lists this clonotype with many counts. The J gene is TRBJ1-5, the V gene TRBV12-3 or TRBV12-4; unclear D gene. The CDR3 contains 13 residues. Between the trimmed V and J ends, which lost 1 base and 0 bases, there was a span of 1 base. The chain's CDR3 is CASSLGSNQPQHF. The CDR3, as DNA: TGTGCCAGCAGTTTAGGTAGCAATCAGCCCCAGCATTTT.

The chain links TRBV11-2 to TRBJ1-1; D unclear. The V and J ends lost 2 bases and 0 bases respectively, with 7 bases between them. This CDR3 has 14 residues. Looked up from germline, CDR1 is SGHAT and CDR2 is FQNNGV. In DNA form, the CDR3 reads TGTGCCAGCAGCTTAAGAAATGTGAACACTGAAGCTTTCTTT. Residues: CASSLRNVNTEAFF. The full variable domain, completed using reference TRBV11-2 and TRBJ1-1, is EAGVAQSPRYKIIEKRQSVAFWCNPISGHATLYWYQQILGQGPKLLIQFQNNGVVDDSQLPKDRFSAERLKGVDSTLKIQPAKLEDSAVYLCASSLRNVNTEAFFGQGTRLTVV.

The chain links TRBV7-9 to TRBJ2-7; a possible D gene is TRBD2 (7 bases). Trimming pared 8 bases from V and 3 bases from J, leaving 14 bases between. Germline CDR1 SEHNR, CDR2 FQNEAQ (reference sequence). The CDR3 has 13 amino acids. CDR3 nucleotides: TGTGCCAGCGGGGGGGCTGTATTCTACGAGCAGTACTTC. Translated: CASGGAVFYEQYF.

V is TRBV9 and J is TRBJ1-1, with D tentatively TRBD1 (5 bases). V was cut by 0 bases and J by 6 bases, with 18 bases left in between. Germline V gene sequence: CDR1 SGDLS, CDR2 YYNGEE. CDR3 length: 16 amino acids. CDR3 coding DNA: TGTGCCAGCAGCGTAGGTGGAGCAACCGCGGGGCCTGAAGCTTTCTTT. The encoded protein is CASSVGGATAGPEAFF.

This clonotype turned up a few times. The chain joins TRBV6-1 to TRBJ2-2, with a possible D match to TRBD2 (6 bases). Looked up from germline, CDR1 is MNHNS and CDR2 is SASEGT. CDR3 length equals 15 residues. Trimming left V 4 bases short and J 6 bases short, with 15 bases between. The CDR3 here is CASSGLGRTPGELFF. For the CDR3, the DNA is TGTGCCAGCAGTGGACTAGGGCGGACCCCCGGGGAGCTGTTTTTT.

This clonotype has more than one count but fewer than ten. The V call is TRBV7-9, the J call TRBJ2-7; 11 positions match TRBD2. The CDR3 totals 15 residues. J lost 4 bases, V lost 4 bases, and 6 bases had no gene match. Germline V gene sequence: CDR1 SEHNR, CDR2 FQNEAQ (reference sequence). The CDR3 sequence is CASSSGLAGGYEQYF. The CDR3 coding sequence is TGTGCCAGCAGCTCTGGACTAGCGGGCGGATACGAGCAGTACTTC.

The chain employs TRBV28 and TRBJ2-7; TRBD1 matches at 7 bases. V lost 3 bases and J lost 2; bases outside the gene matches: 4. The CDR3 loop spans 14 amino acids. The germline V gene encodes CDR1 MDHEN and CDR2 SYDVKM. For the CDR3, the DNA is TGTGCCAGCAGTTTGTCGCAGGGGGCCTACGAGCAGTACTTC. This codes for CASSLSQGAYEQYF. Variable domain in full (rest from reference TRBV28 and TRBJ2-7): DVKVTQSSRYLVKRTGEKVFLECVQDMDHENMFWYRQDPGLGLRLIYFSYDVKMKEKGDIPEGYSVSREKKERFSLILESASTNQTSMYLCASSLSQGAYEQYFGPGTRLTVT.

V and J are TRBV2 and TRBJ1-5; 7 nucleotides line up with TRBD1. V gave up 3 bases and J gave up 2 bases; unmatched junction bases: 4. The CDR3 contains 15 residues. From germline, CDR1 is SNHLY and CDR2 FYNNEI. The CDR3 bases are TGTGCCAGCAGTGACAGGGGGATCGGCAATCAGCCCCAGCATTTT. It is translated as CASSDRGIGNQPQHF. Drawing the rest from reference TRBV2 and TRBJ1-5, the complete variable domain is EPEVTQTPSHQVTQMGQEVILRCVPISNHLYFYWYRQILGQKVEFLVSFYNNEISEKSEIFDDQFSVERPDGSNFTLKIRSTKLEDSAMYFCASSDRGIGNQPQHFGDGTRLSIL.